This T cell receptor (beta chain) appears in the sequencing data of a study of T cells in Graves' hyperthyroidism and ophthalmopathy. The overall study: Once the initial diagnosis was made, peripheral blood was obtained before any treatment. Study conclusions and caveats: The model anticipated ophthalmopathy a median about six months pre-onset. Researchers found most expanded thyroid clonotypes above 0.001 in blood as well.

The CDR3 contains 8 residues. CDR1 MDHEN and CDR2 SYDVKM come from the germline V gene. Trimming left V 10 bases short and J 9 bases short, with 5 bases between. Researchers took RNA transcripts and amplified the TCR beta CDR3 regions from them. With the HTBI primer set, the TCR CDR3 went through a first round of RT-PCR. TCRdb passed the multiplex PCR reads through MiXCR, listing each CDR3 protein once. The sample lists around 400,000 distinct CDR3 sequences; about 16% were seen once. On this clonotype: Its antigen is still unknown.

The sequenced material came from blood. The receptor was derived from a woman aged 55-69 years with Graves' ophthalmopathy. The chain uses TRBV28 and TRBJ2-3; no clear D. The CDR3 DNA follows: TGTGCCATGAGGACGCAGTATTTT. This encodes CAMRTQYF.